The text below deals with one TCR beta chain. The antigen is undetermined. This record belongs to a study of response to subunit inactivated influenza vaccine. Overall study results and limits: The study's authors posited that every seasonal influenza vaccination enlists few new T cells.

TCRdb fed the RT-PCR reads into MiXCR, producing one record per CDR3 protein. The sample lists about 520,000 distinct CDR3 sequences, 25% occurring once. CDR1 and CDR2 (germline): DFQATT, SNEGSKA (reference sequence). Trimming took 4 bases from V and 5 from J, leaving 6 bases between them. The CDR3 has 11 residues. Sequenced here: CD4+ T cells sorted from PBMCs, sampled approximately 5 days after vaccination. This chain links TRBV20-1 with TRBJ2-1; D perhaps matches TRBD1 (5 bases). This clonotype was obtained from a man between 45 and 60 years old who received an inactivated influenza vaccine. The CDR3: CSANRNNEQFF. The CDR3 nucleotides are TGCAGTGCTAACAGGAACAATGAGCAGTTCTTC.